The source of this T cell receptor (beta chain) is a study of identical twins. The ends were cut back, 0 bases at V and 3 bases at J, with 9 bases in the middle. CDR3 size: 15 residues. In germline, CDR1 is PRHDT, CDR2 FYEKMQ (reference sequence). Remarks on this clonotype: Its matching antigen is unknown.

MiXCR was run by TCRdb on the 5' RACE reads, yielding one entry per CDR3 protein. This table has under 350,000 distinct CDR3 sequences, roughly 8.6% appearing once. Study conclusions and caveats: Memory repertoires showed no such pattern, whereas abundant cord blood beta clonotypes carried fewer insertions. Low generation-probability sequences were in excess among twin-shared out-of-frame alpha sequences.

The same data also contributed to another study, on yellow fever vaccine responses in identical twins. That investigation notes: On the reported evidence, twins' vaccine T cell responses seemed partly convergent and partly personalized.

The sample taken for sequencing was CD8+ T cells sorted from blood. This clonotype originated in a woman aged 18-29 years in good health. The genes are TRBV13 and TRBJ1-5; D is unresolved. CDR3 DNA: TGTGCCAGCAGCTTAGGCCTAAGGACCAATCAGCCCCAGCATTTT. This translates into CASSLGLRTNQPQHF.